This TCR beta chain was profiled in a study of blood T cell repertoires in COVID-19. This clone was recorded only once. CDR3 length: 18 residues. J gave up 0 bases and V 0 bases, and 6 bases lay outside the gene matches. CDR1 and CDR2 from the germline V gene are MGHRA and YSYEKL. TCRdb's table, derived via immunoSEQ multiplex PCR, lists solely in-frame clones and lacks some. The repertoire holds around 400,000 clones, with roughly 88% as singletons. The genes are TRBV4-1 and TRBJ1-2; 11 nucleotides match TRBD1. Sequencing was carried out using PBMCs or T cells enriched from blood (not recorded which). The origin of this receptor is a woman under 30 who had been exposed to COVID-19. The CDR3 here is CASSQDRGQGAANYGYTF. CDR3 coding DNA: TGCGCCAGCAGCCAAGATCGAGGACAGGGGGCCGCTAACTATGGCTACACCTTC.